This T cell receptor (gamma chain) was documented in a study of Vδ1+ human thymocytes. Study results and limitations: TRG sequences recurred across donors, whereas TRD sequences stayed essentially private. Highly polyclonal TRG and TRD repertoires with Gaussian CDR3 length distributions appeared in thymus.

Note on this clone: The antigen remains unidentified.

The CDR3 has 12 amino acids. V lost 4 bases to trimming and J lost 12 bases; unmatched junction nucleotides: 12. From germline, CDR1 is VINAFY and CDR2 YDVSNSKD. The template was reverse-transcribed extracted RNA. CDR3 amplicons came from multiplex PCR with pooled V-gene forward and constant-region reverse primers. TCRdb re-processed the multiplex PCR reads via CATT. The table has more than 9,000 gamma-chain clones, more than 35% seen once. Sequencing was carried out using Vdelta1+ gamma-delta thymocytes from the thymus. Indicated subset: FACS-sorted CD3+ TCRalphabeta- TCRVdelta1+ TCRVdelta2- thymocytes. The clonotype comes from a boy younger than two who had congenital heart surgery. This chain uses TRGV5 with TRGJ1 or TRGJ2. The CDR3 DNA sequence: TGTGCCACCTGGGATAGGAAGATCAGGAAACTCTTT. Its translation is CATWDRKIRKLF.